What follows are 8 T cell receptor beta chains derived from one specimen sequenced in a study of T cells in Graves' hyperthyroidism and ophthalmopathy. Template material for amplifying TCR beta CDR3 regions consisted of RNA transcripts. Researchers ran a first-round RT-PCR on the TCR CDR3 using the HTBI primer set. A single record per CDR3 protein comes from TCRdb applying MiXCR to the multiplex PCR reads. The sample records 250,000 to 300,000 distinct CDR3 sequences, 13% being singletons. The sample comprised blood. The receptors here all came from a woman in her twenties or thirties with Graves' hyperthyroidism that later progressed to Graves' ophthalmopathy.

This clonotype was recorded many times. This chain joins TRBV28 and TRBJ1-1; possible D gene TRBD1, 5 bases. Deletions cut 6 bases from V and 2 bases from J, with 10 bases between. The CDR3 totals 13 residues. Germline V gene sequence: CDR1 MDHEN, CDR2 SYDVKM. The DNA for the CDR3 is TGTGCCAGCAGCACGGACACTAACACTGAAGCTTTCTTT. It encodes CASSTDTNTEAFF.

This clonotype was observed many times. The CDR3 is CASSLVEPGWNQPQHF. The CDR3 DNA sequence: TGTGCCAGCAGCTTAGTAGAGCCAGGATGGAATCAGCCCCAGCATTTT. This sequence joins TRBV7-9 and TRBJ1-5; D unclear. The V end lost 1 base, the J end lost 4 bases, and 14 bases lay between the germline ends. This CDR3 has 16 amino acids. Per germline, CDR1 SEHNR and CDR2 FQNEAQ (reference sequence).

This chain joins TRBV10-3 and TRBJ2-2; TRBD2 agrees at 9 bases. V gave up 4 bases and J gave up 5 bases; unmatched junction bases: 8. This CDR3 is built from 16 residues. Germline-derived CDR1 and CDR2 are ENHRY and SYGVKD. The CDR3 DNA is TGTGCCATCAGTGGCCTTAGCGGGAGCTGGACCGGGGAGCTGTTTTTT. Amino acids: CAISGLSGSWTGELFF.

This clonotype has more than one count but fewer than ten. The chain couples TRBV3-1 to TRBJ2-7; unclear D gene. Germline assignment: CDR1 LGHDT and CDR2 YNNKEL (reference sequence). CDR3 length: 20 amino acids. Trimming took 1 base from V and 0 from J, leaving 25 bases between them. The CDR3 is CASSQALSIGKGHSSYEQYF. The CDR3, as DNA: TGTGCCAGCAGCCAAGCACTTAGTATTGGTAAGGGCCACAGCTCCTACGAGCAGTACTTC.

At least ten counts were recorded for this clonotype. The chain's CDR3 is CASYEGLRDHGYTF. The CDR3 nucleotides are TGTGCCAGCTACGAGGGGCTCAGGGACCATGGCTACACCTTC. The chain combines TRBV28 with TRBJ1-2; D is possibly TRBD1 (5 bases). The ends were cut back, 8 bases at V and 6 bases at J, with 19 bases in the middle. The CDR3 consists of 14 residues. CDR1 MDHEN and CDR2 SYDVKM come from the germline V gene.

This clonotype was seen at least ten times. The genes are TRBV5-1 and TRBJ2-6, with 8 bases aligning to TRBD1. This CDR3 has 16 amino acids. The ends lost 7 bases at V and 3 bases at J; junction bases unmatched: 9. Germline V gives CDR1 SGHRS, CDR2 YFSETQ. CDR3 residues: CASGQGAGLGANVLTF. CDR3 sequence (DNA): TGCGCCAGCGGCCAGGGGGCTGGTCTTGGGGCCAACGTCCTGACTTTC.

This clonotype was picked up many times. The chain carries TRBV30 and TRBJ1-5; weak D call: TRBD1 (5 bases). Trimming took off 2 bases at V and 0 bases at J, with 11 bases between the two ends. Germline V CDR1 and CDR2: GTSNPN, SVGIG (reference sequence). CDR3 length equals 15 residues. CDR3 bases: TGTGCCTGGAGTCCGGGGACGGATAGCAATCAGCCCCAGCATTTT. This codes for CAWSPGTDSNQPQHF.

The chain links TRBV7-9 to TRBJ1-6; D ambiguous. The V gene's germline CDR1 is SEHNR and CDR2 FQNEAQ (reference sequence). The CDR3 runs 14 residues. V lost 1 base and J 4 bases, leaving 5 bases between the germline ends. The CDR3 region has the DNA TGTGCCAGCAGCTTAGAAGGGTATAATTCACCCCTCCACTTT. Translation gives CASSLEGYNSPLHF.